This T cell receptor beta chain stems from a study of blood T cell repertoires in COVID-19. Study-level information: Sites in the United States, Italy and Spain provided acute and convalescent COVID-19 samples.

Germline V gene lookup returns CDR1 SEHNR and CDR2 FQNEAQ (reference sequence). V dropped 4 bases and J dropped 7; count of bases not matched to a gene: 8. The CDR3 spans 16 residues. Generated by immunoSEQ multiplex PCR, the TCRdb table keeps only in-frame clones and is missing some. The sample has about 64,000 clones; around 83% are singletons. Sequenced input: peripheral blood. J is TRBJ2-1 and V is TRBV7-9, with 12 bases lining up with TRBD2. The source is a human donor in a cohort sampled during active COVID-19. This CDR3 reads CASSSTTSGGANEQFF. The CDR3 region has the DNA TGTGCCAGCAGCTCGACGACTAGCGGGGGTGCAAATGAGCAGTTCTTC.